The text below deals with one TCR beta chain. This entry is derived from a study of Graves' ophthalmopathy and Graves' hyperthyroidism. From germline, CDR1 is ENHRY and CDR2 SYGVKD. The V and J ends lost 0 bases and 5 bases respectively, with 2 bases between them. CDR3 length: 12 amino acids. RNA transcripts served as template for amplifying TCR beta CDR3 sequences. Amplification began with first-round RT-PCR using HTBI primers, then second-round multiplex PCR was performed. In TCRdb, the multiplex PCR reads were re-called with MiXCR into one record per CDR3 protein. The data show about 400,000 distinct CDR3 sequences, 15% seen once.

This receptor was obtained from a woman between 18 and 29 years old with stable Graves' hyperthyroidism. The rearrangement joins TRBV10-3 to TRBJ1-5, with D unresolved. Material for sequencing was peripheral blood. CDR3 bases: TGTGCCATCAGTGAGTCCTATCAGCCCCAGCATTTT. This gives the protein CAISESYQPQHF.